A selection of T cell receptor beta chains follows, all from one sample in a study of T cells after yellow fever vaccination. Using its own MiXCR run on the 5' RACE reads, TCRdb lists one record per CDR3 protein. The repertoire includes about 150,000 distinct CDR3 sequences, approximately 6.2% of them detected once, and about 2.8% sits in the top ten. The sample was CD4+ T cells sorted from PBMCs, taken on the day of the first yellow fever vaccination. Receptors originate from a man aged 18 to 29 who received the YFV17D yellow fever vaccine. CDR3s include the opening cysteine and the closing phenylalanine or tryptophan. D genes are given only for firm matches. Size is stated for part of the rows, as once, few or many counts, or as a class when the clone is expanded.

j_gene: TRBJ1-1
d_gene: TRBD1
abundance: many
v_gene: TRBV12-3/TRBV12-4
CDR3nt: TGTGCCAGCAGGGGGACAGGTCGGACTGAAGCTTTCTTT
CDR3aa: CASRGTGRTEAFF

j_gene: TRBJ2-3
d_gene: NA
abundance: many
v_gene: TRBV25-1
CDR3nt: TGTGCCAGCAGTGACGCGGCGGGGACAGATACGCAGTATTTT
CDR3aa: CASSDAAGTDTQYF

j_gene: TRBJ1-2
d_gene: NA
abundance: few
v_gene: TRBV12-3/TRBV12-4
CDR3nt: TGTGCCCTATGGGGGGTAGAGGATGGCTACACCTTC
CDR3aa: CALWGVEDGYTF

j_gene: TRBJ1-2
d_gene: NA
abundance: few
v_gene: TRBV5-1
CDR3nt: TGCGCCAGCAGCTTGGGCGGGGGATTCTATGGCTACACCTTC
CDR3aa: CASSLGGGFYGYTF

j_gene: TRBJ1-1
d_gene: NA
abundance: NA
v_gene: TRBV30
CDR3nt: TGTGCCTGGAGTCTTGGGTATAGCACTGAAGCTTTCTTT
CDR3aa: CAWSLGYSTEAFF

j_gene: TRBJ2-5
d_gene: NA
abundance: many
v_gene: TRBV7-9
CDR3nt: TGTGCCAGCAGCTTACACCAAGAGACCCAGTACTTC
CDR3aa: CASSLHQETQYF

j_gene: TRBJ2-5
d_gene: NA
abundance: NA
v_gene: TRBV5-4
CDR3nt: TGTGCCAGCAGCTTGCTGACAAAAGAGACCCAGTACTTC
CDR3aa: CASSLLTKETQYF

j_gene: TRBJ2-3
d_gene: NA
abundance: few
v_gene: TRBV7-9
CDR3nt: TGTGCCAGCAGCCCCCTTTACGAGGGAAGCACAGATACGCAGTATTTT
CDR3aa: CASSPLYEGSTDTQYF

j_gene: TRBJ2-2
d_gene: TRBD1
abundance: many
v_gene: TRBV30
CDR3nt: TGTGCCTGGAGTGTATCCAGGGGGCTACCCTCGAACACCGGGGAGCTGTTTTTT
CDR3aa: CAWSVSRGLPSNTGELFF

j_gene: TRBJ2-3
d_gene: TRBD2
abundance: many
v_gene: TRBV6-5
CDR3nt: TGTGCCAGCAGTTACTCGATTTCAAAAGCGGGGGGCGGAGATACGCAGTATTTT
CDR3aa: CASSYSISKAGGGDTQYF

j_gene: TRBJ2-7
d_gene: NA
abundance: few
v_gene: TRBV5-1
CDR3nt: TGCGCCAGCGGCTTCCAGGGTCCTTCCTACGAGCAGTACTTC
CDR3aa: CASGFQGPSYEQYF

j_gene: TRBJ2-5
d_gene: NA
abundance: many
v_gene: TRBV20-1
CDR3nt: TGCAGTGCTAGAGATAAGGGAGCCCAAGAGACCCAGTACTTC
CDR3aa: CSARDKGAQETQYF

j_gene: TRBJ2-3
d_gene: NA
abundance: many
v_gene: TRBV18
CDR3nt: TGTGCCAGCTCACCACAAGGAGAGGCAGATACGCAGTATTTT
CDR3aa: CASSPQGEADTQYF

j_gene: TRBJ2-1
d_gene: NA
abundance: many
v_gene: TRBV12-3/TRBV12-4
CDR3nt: TGTGCCAGCAGTTGGCAGGACAAGAACAATGAGCAGTTCTTC
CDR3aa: CASSWQDKNNEQFF

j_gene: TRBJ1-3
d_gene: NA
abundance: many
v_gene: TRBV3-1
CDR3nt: TGTGCCAGCAGCCCCGCCATTGACAGCTCTGGAAACACCATATATTTT
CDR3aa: CASSPAIDSSGNTIYF

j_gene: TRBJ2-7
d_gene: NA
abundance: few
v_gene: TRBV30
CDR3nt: TGTGCCTGGAGAGGGACTTACCAGGGCGAGCAGTACTTC
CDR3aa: CAWRGTYQGEQYF

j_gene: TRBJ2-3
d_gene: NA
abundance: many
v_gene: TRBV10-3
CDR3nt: TGTGCCATGGGTTGGCGGTTCGGCACAGATACGCAGTATTTT
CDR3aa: CAMGWRFGTDTQYF

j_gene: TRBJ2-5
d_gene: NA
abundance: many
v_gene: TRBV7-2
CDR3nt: TGTGCCAGCAGCATAACTCGGACTACCCAAGAGACCCAGTACTTC
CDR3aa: CASSITRTTQETQYF

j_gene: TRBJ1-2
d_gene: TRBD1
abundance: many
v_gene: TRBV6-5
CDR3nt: TGTGCCAGCAGTTACTCGACAGGGGGCTATGGCTACACCTTC
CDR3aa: CASSYSTGGYGYTF

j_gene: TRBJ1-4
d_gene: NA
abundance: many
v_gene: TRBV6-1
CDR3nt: TGTGCCAGCAAAGATCCAAAGGTGCCTAATGAAAAACTGTTTTTT
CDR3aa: CASKDPKVPNEKLFF

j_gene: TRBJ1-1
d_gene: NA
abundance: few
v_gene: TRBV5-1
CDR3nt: TGCGCCAGCAGCCCGGCTTGGGGGAGCCTTGACACGAACACTGAAGCTTTCTTT
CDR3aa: CASSPAWGSLDTNTEAFF

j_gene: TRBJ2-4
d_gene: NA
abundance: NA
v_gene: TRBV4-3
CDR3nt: TGCGCCAGCAGCCAAGATTCAGGCAGGGGAGTAGGCAAAAACATTCAGTACTTC
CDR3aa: CASSQDSGRGVGKNIQYF

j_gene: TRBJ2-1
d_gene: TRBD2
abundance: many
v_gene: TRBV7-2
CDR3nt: TGTGCCAGCAGCGCCGACCGACTAGCGGGGGGAAGGGAGCAGTTCTTC
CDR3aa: CASSADRLAGGREQFF

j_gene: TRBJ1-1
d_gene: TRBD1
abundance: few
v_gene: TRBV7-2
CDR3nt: TGTGCCAGCAGCTCGGCGGCAGGGGGCCTAATAGGAGCTTTCTTT
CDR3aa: CASSSAAGGLIGAFF

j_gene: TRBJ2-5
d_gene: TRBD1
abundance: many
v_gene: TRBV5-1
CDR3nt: TGCGCCAGCCGAATCCCTACAGGGGGTCAAGAGACCCAGTACTTC
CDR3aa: CASRIPTGGQETQYF

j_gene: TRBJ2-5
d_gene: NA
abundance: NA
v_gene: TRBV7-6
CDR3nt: TGTGCCAGCAGCTCACCAGGGGGGGCAGCGACCCAGTACTTC
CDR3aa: CASSSPGGAATQYF

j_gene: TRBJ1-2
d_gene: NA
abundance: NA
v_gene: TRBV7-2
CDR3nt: TGTGCCAGCAGCCGGTACAGGGAAGAGGATGGCTACACCTTC
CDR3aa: CASSRYREEDGYTF

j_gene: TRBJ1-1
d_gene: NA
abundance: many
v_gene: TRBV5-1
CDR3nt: TGCGCCAGCAGCTTGGTCCAGGGAAAGGAGGCTGAAGCTTTCTTT
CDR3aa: CASSLVQGKEAEAFF

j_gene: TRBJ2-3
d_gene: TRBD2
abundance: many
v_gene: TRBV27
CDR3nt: TGTGCCAGCACCGGGGGGGGCCGGGGGACAGATACGCAGTATTTT
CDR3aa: CASTGGGRGTDTQYF

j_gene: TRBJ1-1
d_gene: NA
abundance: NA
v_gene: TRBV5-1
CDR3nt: TGCGCCAGCAGCTACTCCGGGACACCCCACACTGAAGCTTTCTTT
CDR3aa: CASSYSGTPHTEAFF

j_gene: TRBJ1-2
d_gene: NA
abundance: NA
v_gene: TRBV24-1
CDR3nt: TGTGCCACCAGTGATTCGGAAGCTAACTATGGCTACACCTTC
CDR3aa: CATSDSEANYGYTF

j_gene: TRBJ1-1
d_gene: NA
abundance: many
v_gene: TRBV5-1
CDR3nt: TGCGCCAGCAGCTTTACCTCACCTAACACTGAAGCTTTCTTT
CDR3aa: CASSFTSPNTEAFF

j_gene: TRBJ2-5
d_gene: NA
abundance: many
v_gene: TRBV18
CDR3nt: TGTGCCAGCTCACCAGCAGGAGCGGAGACCCAGTACTTC
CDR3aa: CASSPAGAETQYF

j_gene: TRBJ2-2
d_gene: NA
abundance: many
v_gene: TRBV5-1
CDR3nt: TGCGCCAGCAGCTCGGGGGGCCATGACACCGGGGAGCTGTTTTTT
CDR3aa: CASSSGGHDTGELFF

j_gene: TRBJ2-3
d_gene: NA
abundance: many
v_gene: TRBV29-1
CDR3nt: TGCAGCGTTGACGGGCAGGGGAGCGCAGATACGCAGTATTTT
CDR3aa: CSVDGQGSADTQYF

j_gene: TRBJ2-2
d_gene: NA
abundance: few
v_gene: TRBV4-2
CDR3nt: TGTGCCAGCAGCCAAGCACGGTCCGGCGGGGAGCTGTTTTTT
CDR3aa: CASSQARSGGELFF

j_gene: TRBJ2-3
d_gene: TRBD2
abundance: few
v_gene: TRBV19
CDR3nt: TGTGCCAGTAGGAAACTAGCGGGGGGGCAAGATACGCAGTATTTT
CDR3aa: CASRKLAGGQDTQYF

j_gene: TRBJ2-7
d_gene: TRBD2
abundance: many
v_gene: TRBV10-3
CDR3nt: TGTGCCATCAGTGAGGGGTCGACTAGCGGGGCCTACGAGCAGTACTTC
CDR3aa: CAISEGSTSGAYEQYF

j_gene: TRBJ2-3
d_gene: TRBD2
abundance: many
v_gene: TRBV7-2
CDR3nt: TGTGCCAGCATCCGGGGGGGGGCTAGCACAGATACGCAGTATTTT
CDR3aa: CASIRGGASTDTQYF

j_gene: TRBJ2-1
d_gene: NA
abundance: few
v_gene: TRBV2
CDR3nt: TGTGCCTGCAACGCGGGGTATGAGCAGTTCTTC
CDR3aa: CACNAGYEQFF

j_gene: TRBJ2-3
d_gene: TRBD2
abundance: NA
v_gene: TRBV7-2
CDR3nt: TGTGCCAGCAGCTTACAAGGCGGGGGAGAAGATACGCAGTATTTT
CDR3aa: CASSLQGGGEDTQYF

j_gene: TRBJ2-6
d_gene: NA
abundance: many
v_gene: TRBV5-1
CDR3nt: TGCGCCAGCAGAGGCTCTGGGGCCAACGTCCTGACTTTC
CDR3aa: CASRGSGANVLTF

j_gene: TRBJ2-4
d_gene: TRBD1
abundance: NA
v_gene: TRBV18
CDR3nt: TGTGCCAGCTCGCCGGACAGGGGGAGAAACATTCAGTACTTC
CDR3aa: CASSPDRGRNIQYF

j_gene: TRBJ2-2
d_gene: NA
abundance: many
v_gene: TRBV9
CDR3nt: TGTGCCAGCAGCGTAGCCGCGGCAGGGGAGCTGTTTTTT
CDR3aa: CASSVAAAGELFF

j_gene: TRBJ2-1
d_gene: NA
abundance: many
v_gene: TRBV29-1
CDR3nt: TGCAGCGTTGTAAAAGGCGGAGCGGGCCCCTCGGGTGAGCAGTTCTTC
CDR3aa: CSVVKGGAGPSGEQFF

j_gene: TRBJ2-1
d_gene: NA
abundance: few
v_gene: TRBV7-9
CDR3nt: TGTGCCAGCAGCCAACCCGAACAGGGTGGGTCCTACAATGAGCAGTTCTTC
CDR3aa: CASSQPEQGGSYNEQFF

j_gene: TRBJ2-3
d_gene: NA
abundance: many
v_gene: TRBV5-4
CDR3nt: TGTGCCAGCAGCCCTCGTGAGGGCTCAGATACGCAGTATTTT
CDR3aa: CASSPREGSDTQYF

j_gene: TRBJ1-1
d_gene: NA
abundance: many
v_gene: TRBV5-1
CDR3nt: TGTGCCAGCAGCTTTGCAGGGAACACTGAAGCTTTCTTT
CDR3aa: CASSFAGNTEAFF

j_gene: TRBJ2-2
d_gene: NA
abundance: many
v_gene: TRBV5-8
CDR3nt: TGTGCCAGCACCCTTGGAGGCAGGGGCATCGGGGAGCTGTTTTTT
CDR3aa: CASTLGGRGIGELFF

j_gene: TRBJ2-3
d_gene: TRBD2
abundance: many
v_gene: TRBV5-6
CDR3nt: TGTGCCAGCAGCCAACTAGCGGGGGGCACAGATACGCAGTATTTT
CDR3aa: CASSQLAGGTDTQYF

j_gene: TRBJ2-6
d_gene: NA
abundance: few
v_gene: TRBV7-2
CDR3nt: TGTGCCAGCAGCCCTAGACAGGCTGGGGCCAACGTCCTGACTTTC
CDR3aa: CASSPRQAGANVLTF

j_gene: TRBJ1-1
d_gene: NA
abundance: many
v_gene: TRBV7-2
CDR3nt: TGTGCCAGCAACCCCGATTGGCTTGAAGCTTTCTTT
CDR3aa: CASNPDWLEAFF

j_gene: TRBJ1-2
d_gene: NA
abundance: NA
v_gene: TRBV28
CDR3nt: TGTGCCAGCAGCCCCCGGCTCCCCTATGGCTACACCTTC
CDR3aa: CASSPRLPYGYTF

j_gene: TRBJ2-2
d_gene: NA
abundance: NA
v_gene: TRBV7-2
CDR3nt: TGTGCCAGCAGCTCCTTTGGGGGGACAAACACCGGGGAGCTGTTTTTT
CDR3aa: CASSSFGGTNTGELFF

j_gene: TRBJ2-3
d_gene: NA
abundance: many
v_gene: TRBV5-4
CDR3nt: TGTGCCAGCAGCATCGCAGATACGCAGTATTTT
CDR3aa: CASSIADTQYF

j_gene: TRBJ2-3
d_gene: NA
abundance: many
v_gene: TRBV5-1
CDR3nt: TGCGCCAGCAGCCCACCTTATAGGAGCACAGATACGCAGTATTTT
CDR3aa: CASSPPYRSTDTQYF

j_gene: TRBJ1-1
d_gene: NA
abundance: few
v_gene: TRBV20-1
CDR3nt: TGCAGTGCTAGAGATCCGGGTGCGAACACTGAAGCTTTCTTT
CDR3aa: CSARDPGANTEAFF

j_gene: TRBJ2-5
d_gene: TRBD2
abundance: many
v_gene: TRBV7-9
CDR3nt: TGTGCCAGTGGACTAGCGGGGGTTGTTTCGGAGACCCAGTACTTC
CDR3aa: CASGLAGVVSETQYF

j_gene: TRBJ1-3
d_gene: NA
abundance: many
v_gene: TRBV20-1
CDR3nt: TGCAGTGCTGGAAAGGACAGCTCTGGAAACACCATATATTTT
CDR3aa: CSAGKDSSGNTIYF

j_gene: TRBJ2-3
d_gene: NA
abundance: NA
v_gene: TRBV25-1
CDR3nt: TGTGCCAGCGGCTCCGGGCTCGGCTGGCTGGTAAGCACAGATACGCAGTATTTT
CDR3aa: CASGSGLGWLVSTDTQYF